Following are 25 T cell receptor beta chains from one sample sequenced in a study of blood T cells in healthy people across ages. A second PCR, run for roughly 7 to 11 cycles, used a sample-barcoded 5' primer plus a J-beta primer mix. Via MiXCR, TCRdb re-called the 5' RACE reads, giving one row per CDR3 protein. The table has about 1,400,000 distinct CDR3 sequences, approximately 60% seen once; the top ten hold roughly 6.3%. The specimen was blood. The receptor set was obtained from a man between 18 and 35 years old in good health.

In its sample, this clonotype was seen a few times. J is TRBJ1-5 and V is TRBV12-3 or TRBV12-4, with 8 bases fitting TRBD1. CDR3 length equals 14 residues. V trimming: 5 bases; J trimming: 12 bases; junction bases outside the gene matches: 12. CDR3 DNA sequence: TGTGCCAGCAGTATTCTCGCGGACAGGGACAGCCAGCATTTT. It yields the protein CASSILADRDSQHF.

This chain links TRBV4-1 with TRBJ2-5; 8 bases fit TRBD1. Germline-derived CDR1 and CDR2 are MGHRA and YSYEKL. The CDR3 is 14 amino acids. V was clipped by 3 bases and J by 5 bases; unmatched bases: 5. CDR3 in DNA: TGCGCCAGCAGCCAGGGACAGGCCCGGGAGACCCAGTACTTC. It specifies CASSQGQARETQYF.

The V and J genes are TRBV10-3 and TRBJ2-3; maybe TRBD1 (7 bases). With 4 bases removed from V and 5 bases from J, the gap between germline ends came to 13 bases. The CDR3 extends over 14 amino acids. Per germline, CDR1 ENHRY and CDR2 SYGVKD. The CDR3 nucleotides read TGTGCCATCAGTGGGAGGGGGCTAGGAGATACGCAGTATTTT. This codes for CAISGRGLGDTQYF.

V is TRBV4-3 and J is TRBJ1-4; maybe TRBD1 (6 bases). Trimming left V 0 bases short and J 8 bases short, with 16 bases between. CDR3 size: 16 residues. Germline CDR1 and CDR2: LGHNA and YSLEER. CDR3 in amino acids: CASSQDRYRVGEKLFF. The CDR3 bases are TGCGCCAGCAGCCAAGATAGGTACAGGGTAGGGGAAAAACTGTTTTTT.

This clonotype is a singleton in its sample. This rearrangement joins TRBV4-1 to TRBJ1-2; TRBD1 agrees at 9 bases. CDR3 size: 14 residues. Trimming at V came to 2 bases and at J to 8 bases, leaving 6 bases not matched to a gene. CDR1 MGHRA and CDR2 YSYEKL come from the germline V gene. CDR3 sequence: CASSQNTGGGGYTF. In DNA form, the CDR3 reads TGCGCCAGCAGCCAAAACACAGGGGGCGGAGGCTACACCTTC.

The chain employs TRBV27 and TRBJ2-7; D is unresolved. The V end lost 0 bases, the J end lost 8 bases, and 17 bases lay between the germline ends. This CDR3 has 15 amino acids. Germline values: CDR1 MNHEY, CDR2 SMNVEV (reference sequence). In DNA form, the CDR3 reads TGTGCCAGCAGTTTATCGGACCCTAGGGCGCACAAGCAGTACTTC. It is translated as CASSLSDPRAHKQYF.

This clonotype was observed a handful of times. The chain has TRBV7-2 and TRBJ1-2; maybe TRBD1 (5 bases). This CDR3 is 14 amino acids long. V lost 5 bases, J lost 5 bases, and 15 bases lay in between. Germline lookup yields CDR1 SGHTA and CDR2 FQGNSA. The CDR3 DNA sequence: TGTGCCAGCAGCCTAGGGGTCTCGGGTTATGGCTACACCTTC. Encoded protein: CASSLGVSGYGYTF. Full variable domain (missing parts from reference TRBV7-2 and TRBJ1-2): GAGVSQSPSNKVTEKGKDVELRCDPISGHTALYWYRQSLGQGLEFLIYFQGNSAPDKSGLPSDRFSAERTGGSVSTLTIQRTQQEDSAVYLCASSLGVSGYGYTFGSGTRLTVV.

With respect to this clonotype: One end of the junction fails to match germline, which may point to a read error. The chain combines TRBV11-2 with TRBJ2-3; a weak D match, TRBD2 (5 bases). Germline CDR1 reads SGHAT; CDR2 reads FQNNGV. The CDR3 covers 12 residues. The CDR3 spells CAGSKLADTQYF. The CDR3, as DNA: TGTGCCGGCAGCAAACTAGCAGATACGCAGTATTTT.

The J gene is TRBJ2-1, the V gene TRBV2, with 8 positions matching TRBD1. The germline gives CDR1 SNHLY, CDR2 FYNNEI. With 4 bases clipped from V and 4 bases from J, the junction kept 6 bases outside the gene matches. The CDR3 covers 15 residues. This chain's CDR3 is CASSVRTGNYNEQFF. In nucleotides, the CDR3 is TGTGCCAGCAGTGTCCGGACAGGGAATTACAATGAGCAGTTCTTC.

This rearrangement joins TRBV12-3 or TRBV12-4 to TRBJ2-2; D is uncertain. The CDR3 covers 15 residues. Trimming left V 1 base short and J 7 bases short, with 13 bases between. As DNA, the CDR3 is TGTGCCAGCAGTTTAGAGCGTTACAGTGGCGGGGAGCTGTTTTTT. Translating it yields CASSLERYSGGELFF.

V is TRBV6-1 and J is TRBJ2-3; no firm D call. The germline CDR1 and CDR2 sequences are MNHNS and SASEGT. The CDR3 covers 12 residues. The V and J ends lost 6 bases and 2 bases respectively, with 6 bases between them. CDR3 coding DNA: TGTGCCAGCAGCAAGGTCACAGATACGCAGTATTTT. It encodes CASSKVTDTQYF.

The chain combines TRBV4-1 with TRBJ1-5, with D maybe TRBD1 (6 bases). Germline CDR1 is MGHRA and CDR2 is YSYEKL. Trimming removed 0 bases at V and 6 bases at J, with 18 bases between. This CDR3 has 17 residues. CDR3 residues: CASSQDGGGAEGQPQHF. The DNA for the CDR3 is TGCGCCAGCAGCCAAGACGGAGGGGGGGCGGAAGGTCAGCCCCAGCATTTT.

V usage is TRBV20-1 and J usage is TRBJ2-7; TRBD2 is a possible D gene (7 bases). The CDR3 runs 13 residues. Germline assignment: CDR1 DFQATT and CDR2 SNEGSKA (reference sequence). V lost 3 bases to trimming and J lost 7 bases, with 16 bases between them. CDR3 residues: CSASGGRRGEQYF. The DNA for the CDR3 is TGCAGTGCTAGCGGGGGGCGACGTGGTGAGCAGTACTTC.

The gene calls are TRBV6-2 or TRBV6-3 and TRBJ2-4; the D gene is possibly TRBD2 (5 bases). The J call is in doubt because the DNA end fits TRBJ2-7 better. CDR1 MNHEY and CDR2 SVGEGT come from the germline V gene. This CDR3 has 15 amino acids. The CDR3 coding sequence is TGTGCCAGCAGTTACTCACGGCGGGCGCACTACGAGCAGTACTTC. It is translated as CASSYSRRAHYEQYF.

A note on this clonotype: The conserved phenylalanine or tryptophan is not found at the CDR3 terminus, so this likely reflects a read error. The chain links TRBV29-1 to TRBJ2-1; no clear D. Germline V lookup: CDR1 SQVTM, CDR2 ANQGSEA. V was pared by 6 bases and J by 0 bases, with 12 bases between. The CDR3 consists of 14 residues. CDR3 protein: CSVQHSSSYNEQFL. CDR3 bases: TGCAGCGTCCAGCACTCGAGCTCCTACAATGAGCAGTTCTTA.

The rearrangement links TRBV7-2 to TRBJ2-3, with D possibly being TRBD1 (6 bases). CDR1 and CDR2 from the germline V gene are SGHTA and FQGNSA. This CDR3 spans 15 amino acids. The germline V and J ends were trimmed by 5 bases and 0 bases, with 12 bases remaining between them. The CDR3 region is CASSGLGQSTDTQYF. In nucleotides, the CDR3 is TGTGCCAGCAGCGGGCTCGGACAGAGCACAGATACGCAGTATTTT.

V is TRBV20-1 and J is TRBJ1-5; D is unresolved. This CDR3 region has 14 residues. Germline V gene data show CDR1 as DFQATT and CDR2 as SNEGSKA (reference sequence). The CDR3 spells CSAQAPRHNQPQHF. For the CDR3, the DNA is TGCAGCGCCCAAGCCCCACGGCATAATCAGCCCCAGCATTTT.

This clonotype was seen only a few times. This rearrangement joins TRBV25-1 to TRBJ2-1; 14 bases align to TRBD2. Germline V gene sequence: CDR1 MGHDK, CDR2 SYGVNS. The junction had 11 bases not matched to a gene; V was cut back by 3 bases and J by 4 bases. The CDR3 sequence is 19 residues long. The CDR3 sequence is CASSDAGTSGGGGYNEQFF. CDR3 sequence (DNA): TGTGCCAGCAGTGACGCTGGGACTAGCGGGGGCGGGGGTTACAATGAGCAGTTCTTC.

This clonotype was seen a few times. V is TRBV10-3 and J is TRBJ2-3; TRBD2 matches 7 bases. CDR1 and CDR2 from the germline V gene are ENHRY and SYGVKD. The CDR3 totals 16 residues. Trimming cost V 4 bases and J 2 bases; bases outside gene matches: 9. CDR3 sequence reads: CAISGTSAYSTDTQYF. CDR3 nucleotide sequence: TGTGCCATCAGTGGAACTAGCGCCTATTCCACAGATACGCAGTATTTT.

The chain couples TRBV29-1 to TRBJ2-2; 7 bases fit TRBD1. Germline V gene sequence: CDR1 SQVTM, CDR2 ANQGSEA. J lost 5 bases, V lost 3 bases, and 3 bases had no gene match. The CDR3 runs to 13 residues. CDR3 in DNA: TGCAGCGTTGATTCCAGGGGGACCGGGGAGCTGTTTTTT. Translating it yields CSVDSRGTGELFF.

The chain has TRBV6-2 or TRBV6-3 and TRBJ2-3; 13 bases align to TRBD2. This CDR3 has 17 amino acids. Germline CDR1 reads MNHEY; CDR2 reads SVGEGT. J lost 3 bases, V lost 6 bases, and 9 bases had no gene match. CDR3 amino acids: CASRHRLGLAGTDTQYF. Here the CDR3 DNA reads TGTGCCAGCAGACACCGTTTGGGACTAGCGGGGACAGATACGCAGTATTTT.

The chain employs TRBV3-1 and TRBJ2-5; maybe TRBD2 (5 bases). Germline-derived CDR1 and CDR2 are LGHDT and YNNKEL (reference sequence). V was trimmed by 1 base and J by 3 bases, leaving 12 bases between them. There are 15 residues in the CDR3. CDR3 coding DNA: TGTGCCAGCAGCCAAGGTGCTAGCCGAAAAGAGACCCAGTACTTC. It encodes CASSQGASRKETQYF.

CDR3 sequence: CASSYLTGGDEQFF. As DNA, the CDR3 is TGTGCCAGCAGTTATCTTACAGGGGGCGATGAGCAGTTCTTC. The V call is TRBV6-2 or TRBV6-3, the J call TRBJ2-1; TRBD1 agrees at 9 bases. Germline CDR1 and CDR2: MNHEY and SVGEGT. V shed 3 bases and J 8 bases; nucleotides not matched to a gene: 5. The CDR3 covers 14 residues.

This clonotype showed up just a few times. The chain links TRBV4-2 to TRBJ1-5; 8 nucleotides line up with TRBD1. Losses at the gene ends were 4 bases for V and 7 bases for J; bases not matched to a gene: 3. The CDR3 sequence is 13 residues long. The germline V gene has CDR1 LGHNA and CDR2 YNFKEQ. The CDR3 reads CASSPTGEQPQHF. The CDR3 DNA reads TGTGCCAGCAGCCCGACAGGGGAGCAGCCCCAGCATTTT.

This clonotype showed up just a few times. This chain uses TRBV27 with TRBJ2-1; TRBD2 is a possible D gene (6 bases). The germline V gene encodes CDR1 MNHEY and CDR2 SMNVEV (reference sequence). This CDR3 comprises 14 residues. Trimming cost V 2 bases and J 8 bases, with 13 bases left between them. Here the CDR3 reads CASSLIRGMDEQFF. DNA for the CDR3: TGTGCCAGCAGTTTAATCCGGGGGATGGATGAGCAGTTCTTC.